Described below is a single TCR beta chain sequence and its context. Its antigen is undetermined. One end of the junction does not line up with germline, which may come from a read error. The data belong to a study of cytomegalovirus exposure and HLA in healthy donors. The study, taken as a whole, reports: TCR beta V segments were, for the most part, productive about 87% or about 30% of the time in an earlier analysis. The authors reported that TCR beta sequences could predict HLA-A and HLA-B alleles. These predictions were accurate for most subjects in the first cohort.

Primers: 60 Vbeta forward and 13 Jbeta reverse. Sequenced by immunoSEQ multiplex PCR; TCRdb stores in-frame clones only, minus some. Altogether 90,000 to 130,000 clones are present, under 85% being singletons, with the ten largest covering around 4.9%. Germline V CDR1 and CDR2: SGHRS, YFSETQ. The CDR3 runs 15 residues. Sample: PBMCs. The sequence derives from a man aged 25 to 40 in good health and CMV-seropositive. The chain uses TRBV5-1 and TRBJ1-4; weak D call: TRBD1 (6 bases). The CDR3 sequence: CASSLGASGAEKLFF. CDR3 nucleotides: TGTGCCAGCAGCTTGGGGGCCTCAGGTGCGGAAAAACTGTTTTTT.